The 3 T cell receptor beta chains presented below share a single source sample, sequenced in a study of blood T cell repertoires in COVID-19. Sequencing was performed with immunoSEQ multiplex PCR; in TCRdb, only in-frame clones are kept and a portion is missing. This table holds about half a million clones, 80% to 90% found once. Sequenced input: peripheral blood. The receptors here all came from a human donor in a cohort sampled during active COVID-19.

The V gene is TRBV9, the J gene TRBJ2-3; 8 bases match TRBD2. This CDR3 comprises 14 residues. Trimming took 3 bases from V and 1 from J; bases not matched to a gene: 1. Germline loops: CDR1 SGDLS, CDR2 YYNGEE. The CDR3 protein is CASSAGGGTDTQYF. In nucleotides, the CDR3 is TGTGCCAGCAGCGCCGGGGGGGGCACAGATACGCAGTATTTT.

This chain joins TRBV15 and TRBJ1-1, with TRBD1 matching 8 bases. The V gene's germline CDR1 is LNHNV and CDR2 YYDKDF (reference sequence). Germline trimming cut 0 bases from V and 3 bases from J; bases unmatched to any gene: 12. The CDR3 consists of 18 residues. The CDR3 loop is CATSREGQGDARHTEAFF. The CDR3 DNA is TGTGCCACCAGCAGAGAAGGACAGGGTGACGCTCGCCACACTGAAGCTTTCTTT.

V and J are TRBV6-6 and TRBJ1-4, with a possible D match to TRBD1 (6 bases). CDR1 and CDR2 from the germline V gene are MNHNY and SVGAGI (reference sequence). V was trimmed by 5 bases and J by 12 bases, leaving 10 bases between them. The CDR3 sequence is 11 residues long. This CDR3 reads CASSAGQQLFF. As DNA, the CDR3 is TGTGCCAGCAGTGCCGGACAGCAACTGTTTTTT.